This T cell receptor (beta chain) was sequenced for a study of T cells in Graves' hyperthyroidism and ophthalmopathy. A note on this clonotype: The target antigen is unknown.

Overall study findings and caveats: Ophthalmopathy prediction by the model preceded onset by a median about 6.8 months.

Fresh 10 ml peripheral blood yielded PBMCs. RNA transcripts served as the template for amplifying TCR beta CDR3 regions. Carried out on the TCR CDR3, a first-round RT-PCR used the HTBI primer set. TCRdb independently ran MiXCR on the multiplex PCR reads; one entry per CDR3 protein. The sample holds around 760,000 distinct CDR3 sequences, roughly a third seen once. The CDR3 is made up of 14 amino acids. Per the germline V gene, CDR1 is SGHRS and CDR2 is YFSETQ. V shed 0 bases and J shed 9 bases, with 10 bases lying between them. The chain is built from TRBV5-1 and TRBJ2-6; D remains ambiguous. This clonotype was obtained from a woman aged 40 to 55 with Graves' hyperthyroidism. Sequencing was performed on blood. CDR3 sequence (DNA): TGCGCCAGCAGCTTGGGTGGGGATGGCAACGTCCTGACTTTC. Translated: CASSLGGDGNVLTF.